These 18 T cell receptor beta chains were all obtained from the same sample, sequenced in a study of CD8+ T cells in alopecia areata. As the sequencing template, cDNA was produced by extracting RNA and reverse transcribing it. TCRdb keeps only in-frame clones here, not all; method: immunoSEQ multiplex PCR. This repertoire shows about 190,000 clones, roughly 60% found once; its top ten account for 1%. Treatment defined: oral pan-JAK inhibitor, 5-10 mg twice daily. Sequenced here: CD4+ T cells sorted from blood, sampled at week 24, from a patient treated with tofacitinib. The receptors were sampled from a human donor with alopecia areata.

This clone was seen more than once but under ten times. This CDR3 reads CASSPLSGRNTEAFF. The CDR3 region has the DNA TGTGCCAGCTCACCATTGAGTGGTCGGAACACTGAAGCTTTCTTT. V and J are TRBV18 and TRBJ1-1; D gene uncertain. This CDR3 region has 15 residues. V was pared by 2 bases and J by 1 base, with 11 bases between. Germline CDR1 and CDR2: KGHSH and LQKENI.

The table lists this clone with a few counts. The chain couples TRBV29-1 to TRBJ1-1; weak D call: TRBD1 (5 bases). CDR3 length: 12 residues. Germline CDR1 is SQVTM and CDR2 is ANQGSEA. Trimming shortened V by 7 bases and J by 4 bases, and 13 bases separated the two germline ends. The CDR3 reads CSAQDVGTEAFF. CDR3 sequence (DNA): TGCAGCGCACAGGATGTTGGCACTGAAGCTTTCTTT.

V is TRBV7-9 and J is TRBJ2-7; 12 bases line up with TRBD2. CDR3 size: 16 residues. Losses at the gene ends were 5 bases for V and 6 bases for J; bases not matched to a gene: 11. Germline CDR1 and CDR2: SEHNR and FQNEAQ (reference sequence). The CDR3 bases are TGTGCCAGCAGCCGCAATGGCGGGGGACTAGCGGGCGAGCAGTACTTC. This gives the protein CASSRNGGGLAGEQYF.

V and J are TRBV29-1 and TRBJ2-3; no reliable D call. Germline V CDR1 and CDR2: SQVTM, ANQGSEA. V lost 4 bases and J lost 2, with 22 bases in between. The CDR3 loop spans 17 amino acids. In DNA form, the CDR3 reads TGCAGCGTTGGCACTGGGCTTAAGGAACACCTCACAGATACGCAGTATTTT. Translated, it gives CSVGTGLKEHLTDTQYF.

For the CDR3, the DNA is TGTGCCAGCACCCACCGGGACACAAATAATTCACCCCTCCACTTT. Residues: CASTHRDTNNSPLHF. The chain employs TRBV6-1 and TRBJ1-6, with D possibly matching TRBD1 (6 bases). The V and J ends lost 7 bases and 5 bases respectively, with 15 bases between them. The CDR3 spans 15 residues. Per the germline V gene, CDR1 is MNHNS and CDR2 is SASEGT.

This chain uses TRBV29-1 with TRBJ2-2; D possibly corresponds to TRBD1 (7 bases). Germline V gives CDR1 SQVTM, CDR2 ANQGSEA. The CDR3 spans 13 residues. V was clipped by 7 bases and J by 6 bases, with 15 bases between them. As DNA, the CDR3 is TGCAGCGGACAGGGTGCGGGGCCCGGGGAGCTGTTTTTT. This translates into CSGQGAGPGELFF.

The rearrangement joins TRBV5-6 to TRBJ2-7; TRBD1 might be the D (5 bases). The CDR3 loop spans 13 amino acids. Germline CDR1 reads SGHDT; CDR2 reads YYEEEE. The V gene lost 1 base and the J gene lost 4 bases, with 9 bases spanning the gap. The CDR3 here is CASSLRGLYEQYF. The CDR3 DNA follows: TGTGCCAGCAGCTTGAGGGGATTGTACGAGCAGTACTTC.

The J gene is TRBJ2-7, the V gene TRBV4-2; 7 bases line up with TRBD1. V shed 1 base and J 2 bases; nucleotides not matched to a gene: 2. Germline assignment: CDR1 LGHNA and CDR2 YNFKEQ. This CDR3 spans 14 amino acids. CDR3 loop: CASSQGTGTYEQYF. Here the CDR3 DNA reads TGTGCCAGCAGCCAAGGGACAGGCACCTACGAGCAGTACTTC.

CDR3 loop: CASSLAGAENYGYTF. As DNA, the CDR3 is TGTGCCAGCAGCTTAGCAGGGGCGGAGAACTATGGCTACACCTTC. The chain is built from TRBV7-2 and TRBJ1-2, with D perhaps TRBD1 (5 bases). Germline CDR1 reads SGHTA; CDR2 reads FQGNSA. Trimming cost V 0 bases and J 2 bases, with 10 bases left between them. The length of the CDR3 is 15 residues.

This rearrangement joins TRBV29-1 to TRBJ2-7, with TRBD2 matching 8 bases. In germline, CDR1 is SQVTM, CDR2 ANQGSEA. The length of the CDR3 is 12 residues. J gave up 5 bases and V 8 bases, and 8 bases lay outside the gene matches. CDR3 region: CSTRTSRHEQYF. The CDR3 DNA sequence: TGCAGCACCCGGACTAGCAGACACGAGCAGTACTTC.

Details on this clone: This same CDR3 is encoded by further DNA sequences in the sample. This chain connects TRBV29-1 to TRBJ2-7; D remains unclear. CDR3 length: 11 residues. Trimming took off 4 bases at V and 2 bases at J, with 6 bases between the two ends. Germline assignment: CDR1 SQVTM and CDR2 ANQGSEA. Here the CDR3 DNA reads TGCAGCGTTGGTGGGGCCTACGAGCAGTACTTC. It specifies CSVGGAYEQYF.

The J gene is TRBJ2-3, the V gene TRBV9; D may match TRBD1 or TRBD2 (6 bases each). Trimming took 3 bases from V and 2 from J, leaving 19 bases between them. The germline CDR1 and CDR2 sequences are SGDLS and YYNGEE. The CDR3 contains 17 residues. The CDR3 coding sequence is TGTGCCAGCAGCGAAGGACGGGGGCTGCCGGTCACAGATACGCAGTATTTT. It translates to CASSEGRGLPVTDTQYF.

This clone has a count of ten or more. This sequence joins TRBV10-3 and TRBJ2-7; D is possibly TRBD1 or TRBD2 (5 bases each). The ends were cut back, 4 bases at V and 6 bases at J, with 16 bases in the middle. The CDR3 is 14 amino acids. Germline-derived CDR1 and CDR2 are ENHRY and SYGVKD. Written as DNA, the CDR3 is TGTGCCATCAGTGGGGACGGCCTATTTGGCGAGCAGTACTTC. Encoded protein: CAISGDGLFGEQYF.

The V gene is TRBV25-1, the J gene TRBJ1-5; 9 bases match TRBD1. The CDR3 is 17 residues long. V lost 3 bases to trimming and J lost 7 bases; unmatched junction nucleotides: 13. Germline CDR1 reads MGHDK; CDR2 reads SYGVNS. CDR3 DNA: TGTGCCAGCAGTGAGATAGACTCCGGGACAGGGAACCAGCCCCAGCATTTT. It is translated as CASSEIDSGTGNQPQHF.

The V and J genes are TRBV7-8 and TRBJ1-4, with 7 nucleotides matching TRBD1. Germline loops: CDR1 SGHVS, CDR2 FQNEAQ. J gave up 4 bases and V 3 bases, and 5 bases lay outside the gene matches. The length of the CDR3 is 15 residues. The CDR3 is CASSLGTARNEKLFF. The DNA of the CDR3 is TGTGCCAGCAGCTTGGGGACAGCTCGTAATGAAAAACTGTTTTTT.

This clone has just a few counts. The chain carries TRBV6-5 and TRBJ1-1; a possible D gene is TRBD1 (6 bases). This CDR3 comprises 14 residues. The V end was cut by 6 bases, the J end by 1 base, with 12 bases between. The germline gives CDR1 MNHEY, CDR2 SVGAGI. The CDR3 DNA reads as TGTGCCAGCAGCTGGGACACCAAGAACACTGAAGCTTTCTTT. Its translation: CASSWDTKNTEAFF.

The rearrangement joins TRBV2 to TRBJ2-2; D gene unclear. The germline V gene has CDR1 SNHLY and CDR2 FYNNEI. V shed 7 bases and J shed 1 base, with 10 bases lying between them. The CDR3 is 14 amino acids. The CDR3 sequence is CASTKAENTGELFF. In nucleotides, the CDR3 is TGTGCCAGCACCAAGGCTGAGAACACCGGGGAGCTGTTTTTT.

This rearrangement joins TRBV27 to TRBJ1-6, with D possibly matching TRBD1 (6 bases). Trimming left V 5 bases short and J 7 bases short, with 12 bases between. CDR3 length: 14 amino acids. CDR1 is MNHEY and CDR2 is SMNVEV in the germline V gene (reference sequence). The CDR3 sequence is CASSVQGNNSPLHF. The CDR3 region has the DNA TGTGCCAGCAGTGTCCAGGGGAACAATTCACCCCTCCACTTT.